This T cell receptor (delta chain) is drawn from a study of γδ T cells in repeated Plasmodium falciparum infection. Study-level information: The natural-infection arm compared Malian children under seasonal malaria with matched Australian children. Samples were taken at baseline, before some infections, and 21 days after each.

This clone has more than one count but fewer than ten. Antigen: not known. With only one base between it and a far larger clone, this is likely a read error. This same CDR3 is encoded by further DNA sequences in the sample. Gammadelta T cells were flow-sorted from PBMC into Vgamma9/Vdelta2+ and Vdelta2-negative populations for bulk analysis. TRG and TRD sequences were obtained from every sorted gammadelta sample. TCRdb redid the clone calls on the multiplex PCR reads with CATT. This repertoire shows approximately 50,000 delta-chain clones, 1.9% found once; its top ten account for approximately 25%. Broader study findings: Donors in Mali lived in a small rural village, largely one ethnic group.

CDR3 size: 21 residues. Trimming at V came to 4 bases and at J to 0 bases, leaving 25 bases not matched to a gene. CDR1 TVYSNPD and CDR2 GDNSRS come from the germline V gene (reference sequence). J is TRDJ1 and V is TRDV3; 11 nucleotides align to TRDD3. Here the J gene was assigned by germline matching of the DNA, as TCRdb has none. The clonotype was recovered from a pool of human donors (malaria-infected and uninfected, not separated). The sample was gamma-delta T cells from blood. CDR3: CASTRPSYTALGDTDTDKLIF. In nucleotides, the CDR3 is TGTGCCTCCACGAGGCCTTCCTACACGGCTTTGGGGGATACGGACACCGATAAACTCATCTTT.